This record looks at one T cell receptor (beta chain) sequence and its context. This entry comes from a study of blood T cell repertoires in COVID-19. Study-wide context: The United States, Italy and Spain supplied acute and convalescent COVID-19 samples. PBMCs, B-cell-depleted T cells, or T cells provided the cDNA or gDNA that made up the material.

Losses at the gene ends were 6 bases for V and 3 bases for J; bases not matched to a gene: 10. This CDR3 comprises 15 residues. Germline CDR1 reads MDHEN; CDR2 reads SYDVKM. Per the authors' pipeline: By means of reference gene primer amplification, nucleated cell counts were estimated. Assay used: immunoSEQ multiplex PCR; TCRdb lists only in-frame clones, some missing. V and J calls and clone size follow that table, whereas D and trimming were derived from the DNA. The table has around 170,000 clones, approximately 86% seen once. The clonotype originates from a man in his fifties or sixties with active or convalescent COVID-19. Sequencing was performed on peripheral blood. The chain links TRBV28 to TRBJ1-1; 7 bases are shared with TRBD1. CDR3 loop: CASRATGAMYTEAFF. Here the CDR3 DNA reads TGTGCCAGCAGGGCAACAGGGGCCATGTACACTGAAGCTTTCTTT.